This TCR beta chain originates from a study of shared clonotypes between healthy human individuals. Generated by immunoSEQ multiplex PCR, the TCRdb table keeps only in-frame clones and is missing some. The sample yields roughly 640,000 clones, 97% seen once. V gave up 6 bases and J gave up 5 bases; unmatched junction bases: 7. CDR1 and CDR2 (germline): MNHEY, SVGAGI. This CDR3 contains 15 residues. Sequencing was done on a sample of naive CD4+ T cells sorted from blood. Sample subset: CD45RA+ positively selected. The sequence came from a woman in her twenties or thirties in good health. The rearrangement uses TRBV6-5 and TRBJ2-1, with TRBD2 matching 10 bases. The DNA of the CDR3 is TGTGCCAGCAGCTTCAGGACTAGCGGCAACAATGAGCAGTTCTTC. Translated, it gives CASSFRTSGNNEQFF.